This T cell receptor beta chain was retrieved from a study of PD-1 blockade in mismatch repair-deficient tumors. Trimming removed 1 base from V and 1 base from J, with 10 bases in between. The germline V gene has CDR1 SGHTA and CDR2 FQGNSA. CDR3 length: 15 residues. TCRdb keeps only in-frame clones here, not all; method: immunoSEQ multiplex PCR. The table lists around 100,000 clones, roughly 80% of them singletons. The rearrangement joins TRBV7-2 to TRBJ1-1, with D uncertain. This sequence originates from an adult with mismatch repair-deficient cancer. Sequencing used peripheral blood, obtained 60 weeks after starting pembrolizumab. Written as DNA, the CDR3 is TGTGCCAGCAGCTTAGATGGGCAGAAGAACACTGAAGCTTTCTTT. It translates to CASSLDGQKNTEAFF.